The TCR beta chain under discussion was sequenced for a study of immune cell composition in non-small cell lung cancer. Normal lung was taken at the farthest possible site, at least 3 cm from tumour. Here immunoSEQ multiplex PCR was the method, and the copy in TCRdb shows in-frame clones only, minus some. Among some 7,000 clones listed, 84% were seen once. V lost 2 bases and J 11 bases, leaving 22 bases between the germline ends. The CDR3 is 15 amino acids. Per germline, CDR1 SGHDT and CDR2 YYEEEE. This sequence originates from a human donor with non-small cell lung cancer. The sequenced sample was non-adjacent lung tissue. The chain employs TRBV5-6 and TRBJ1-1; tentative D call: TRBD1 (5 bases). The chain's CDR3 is CASSLRSAGVMLAFF. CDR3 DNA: TGTGCCAGCAGCTTAAGAAGTGCGGGGGTAATGTTGGCTTTCTTT.